The 12 T cell receptor beta chains below all came from one sample that was sequenced in a study of Ad26.COV2.S vaccination and SARS-CoV-2 variants. Specified treatment: around 19 received Ad26.COV2.S at low or high dose, single or two shots; 5 received placebo; per-sample allocation not given. Sampling was done on day 63 after the first vaccine or placebo injection. Data came from immunoSEQ multiplex PCR; TCRdb stores just in-frame clones and leaves some out. Altogether roughly 410,000 clones are present, around 82% being singletons, with the ten largest covering approximately 7.8%. The sample was peripheral blood, taken in a trial of Ad26.COV2.S vaccine versus placebo. Receptors originate from a person aged 18 to 59 who received the Ad26.COV2.S COVID-19 vaccine or a placebo.

As DNA, the CDR3 is TGTGCCAGCAGCTCGACTAGCGGGGGAGGAGAGACCCAGTACTTC. Residues: CASSSTSGGGETQYF. This chain joins TRBV7-3 and TRBJ2-5; 12 nucleotides align to TRBD2. V shed 4 bases, J shed 4 bases, and the junction held 4 bases outside the gene matches. There are 15 residues in the CDR3. Germline loops: CDR1 SGHTA, CDR2 FQGTGA. Full variable domain (rest looked up from reference TRBV7-3 and TRBJ2-5): GAGVSQTPSNKVTEKGKYVELRCDPISGHTALYWYRQSLGQGPEFLIYFQGTGAADDSGLPNDRFFAVRPEGSVSTLKIQRTERGDSAVYLCASSSTSGGGETQYFGPGTRLLVL.

This chain joins TRBV3-1 (or the pseudogene TRBV3-2) and TRBJ2-3, with no clear D. V was trimmed by 4 bases and J by 0 bases, leaving 11 bases between them. The CDR3 spans 15 residues. The germline V gene encodes CDR1 LGHDT and CDR2 YNNKEL (reference sequence). For the CDR3, the DNA is TGTGCCAGCAGCCCAAGAGGTCAGAGCACAGATACGCAGTATTTT. Translated, it gives CASSPRGQSTDTQYF.

This clone showed up just a few times. The V call is TRBV5-7, the J call TRBJ1-6, with 7 bases matching TRBD1. TRBV5-7 is annotated as an ORF whose role is uncertain. The CDR3 covers 14 residues. Trimming removed 4 bases from V and 7 bases from J; junction bases left unmatched: 5. The CDR3 DNA is TGTGCCAGCAGCCCAGGGGGACGGAATTCACCCCTCCACTTT. Encoded protein: CASSPGGRNSPLHF.

With regard to this clone: The junction does not match germline at one end; this may be a read error. This chain connects TRBV7-9 to TRBJ1-2; D is perhaps TRBD1 (6 bases). Per the germline V gene, CDR1 is SEHNR and CDR2 is FQNEAQ (reference sequence). CDR3 length: 10 residues. The CDR3 DNA follows: TGTGCCAGCAGCTTAGGGGACATTTTCTTC. Residues: CASSLGDIFF.

The chain couples TRBV18 to TRBJ2-1; D unclear. The germline V gene encodes CDR1 KGHSH and CDR2 LQKENI. V was trimmed by 5 bases and J by 8 bases, leaving 7 bases between them. This CDR3 comprises 11 residues. CDR3 sequence: CASSASDEQFF. CDR3 DNA sequence: TGTGCCAGCTCAGCGAGTGATGAGCAGTTCTTC.

V usage is TRBV19 and J usage is TRBJ2-1, with D perhaps TRBD2 (7 bases). This CDR3 has 16 amino acids. Trimming removed 5 bases from V and 2 bases from J, with 16 bases in between. In germline, CDR1 is LNHDA, CDR2 SQIVND (reference sequence). The CDR3, as DNA: TGTGCCAGTAGTTCCCGGGGGGCGGCGGCCTACAATGAGCAGTTCTTC. Translated: CASSSRGAAAYNEQFF.

The chain has TRBV19 and TRBJ2-5, with TRBD2 as a possible D gene (5 bases). Looked up from germline, CDR1 is LNHDA and CDR2 is SQIVND (reference sequence). V lost 3 bases, J lost 5 bases, and 19 bases lay in between. This CDR3 is 16 amino acids long. CDR3 DNA: TGTGCCAGTAGTATCTTTCGGACTGGCAGGAGGGAGACCCAGTACTTC. Translated, it gives CASSIFRTGRRETQYF.

The V and J genes are TRBV4-1 and TRBJ2-7; 7 nucleotides match TRBD1. The CDR3 consists of 15 residues. CDR1 MGHRA and CDR2 YSYEKL come from the germline V gene. J was trimmed by 1 base and V by 1 base; bases with no gene match: 4. The CDR3, as DNA: TGCGCCAGCAGCCAAGGGCCGGGACAGTCCTACGAGCAGTACTTC. It encodes CASSQGPGQSYEQYF.

V gene TRBV4-3 combines with J gene TRBJ2-2, with 13 bases aligning to TRBD2. The CDR3 has 16 amino acids. CDR1 LGHNA and CDR2 YSLEER come from the germline V gene. V gave up 1 base and J gave up 10 bases; unmatched junction bases: 6. The CDR3 protein is CASSQGTSGGVEELFF. DNA of the CDR3: TGCGCCAGCAGCCAAGGAACTAGCGGGGGGGTAGAGGAGCTGTTTTTT.

The V call is TRBV3-1 (or the pseudogene TRBV3-2), the J call TRBJ1-4, with a possible D match to TRBD1 (6 bases). The ends were cut back, 1 base at V and 5 bases at J, with 11 bases in the middle. The germline CDR1 and CDR2 sequences are LGHDT and YNNKEL (reference sequence). CDR3 length: 15 residues. CDR3 in DNA: TGTGCCAGCAGCCAAGGGGGGGGGCCGAATGAAAAACTGTTTTTT. This translates into CASSQGGGPNEKLFF.

CDR3 sequence reads: CSVQGGQETQYF. In DNA form, the CDR3 reads TGCAGCGTTCAAGGGGGACAAGAGACCCAGTACTTC. This chain links TRBV29-1 with TRBJ2-5; D perhaps matches TRBD1 (6 bases). With 5 bases removed from V and 2 bases from J, the gap between germline ends came to 9 bases. The CDR3 contains 12 residues. Germline CDR1 is SQVTM and CDR2 is ANQGSEA. The variable domain in full, completed from reference TRBV29-1 and TRBJ2-5, reads SAVISQKPSRDICQRGTSLTIQCQVDSQVTMMFWYRQQPGQSLTLIATANQGSEATYESGFVIDKFPISRPNLTFSTLTVSNMSPEDSSIYLCSVQGGQETQYFGPGTRLLVL.

This clone was counted a single time. The chain couples TRBV28 to TRBJ2-7, with TRBD2 matching 8 bases. The CDR3 is 15 amino acids. CDR1 is MDHEN, CDR2 SYDVKM, per germline. With 5 bases clipped from V and 5 bases from J, the junction kept 11 bases outside the gene matches. CDR3 DNA sequence: TGTGCCAGCAGTCCACCCGGGGGGGTGTTGGACGAGCAGTACTTC. Its translation: CASSPPGGVLDEQYF.